This entry describes one TCR beta chain. A modified ARM-PCR protocol with three rounds of nested PCR amplified TCRbeta. MiXCR, applied by TCRdb to the multiplex PCR reads, yields one record per CDR3 protein. The repertoire holds about 85,000 distinct CDR3 sequences, 61% seen once, with roughly 15% in the top ten. These data are taken from a study of tumor and adjacent non-tumor tissue in lung cancer. Study context: The patients, some ten men and a handful of women, were about 31 to 76 with stage I to III disease.

This sample's RNA came from whole unsorted tissue. The CDR3 runs to 14 residues. CDR1 is MNHNS and CDR2 is SASEGT in the germline V gene. V gave up 3 bases and J gave up 11 bases, with 14 bases separating them. This TCR derives from a man in his sixties or seventies with non-small cell lung cancer. Sequencing was carried out using lung tumor tissue. The chain employs TRBV6-1 and TRBJ1-6; D uncertain. DNA for the CDR3: TGTGCCAGCAGTGAGTTTGGGTCAGGTACACCCCTCCACTTT. This gives the protein CASSEFGSGTPLHF.